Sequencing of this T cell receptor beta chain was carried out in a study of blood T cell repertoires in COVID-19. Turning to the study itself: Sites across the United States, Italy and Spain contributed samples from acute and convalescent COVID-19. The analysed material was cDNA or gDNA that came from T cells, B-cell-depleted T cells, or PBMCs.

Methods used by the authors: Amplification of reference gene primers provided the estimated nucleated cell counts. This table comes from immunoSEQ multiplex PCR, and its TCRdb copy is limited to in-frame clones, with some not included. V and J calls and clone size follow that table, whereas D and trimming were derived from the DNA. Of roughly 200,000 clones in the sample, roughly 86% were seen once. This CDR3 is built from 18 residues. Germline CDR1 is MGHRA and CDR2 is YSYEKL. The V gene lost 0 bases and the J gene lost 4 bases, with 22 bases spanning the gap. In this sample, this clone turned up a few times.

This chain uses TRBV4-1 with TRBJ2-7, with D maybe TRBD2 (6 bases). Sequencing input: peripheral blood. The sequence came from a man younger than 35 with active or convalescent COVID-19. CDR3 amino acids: CASSQDNLAAAGGYEQYF. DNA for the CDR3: TGCGCCAGCAGCCAAGATAATTTAGCTGCTGCCGGGGGTTACGAGCAGTACTTC.